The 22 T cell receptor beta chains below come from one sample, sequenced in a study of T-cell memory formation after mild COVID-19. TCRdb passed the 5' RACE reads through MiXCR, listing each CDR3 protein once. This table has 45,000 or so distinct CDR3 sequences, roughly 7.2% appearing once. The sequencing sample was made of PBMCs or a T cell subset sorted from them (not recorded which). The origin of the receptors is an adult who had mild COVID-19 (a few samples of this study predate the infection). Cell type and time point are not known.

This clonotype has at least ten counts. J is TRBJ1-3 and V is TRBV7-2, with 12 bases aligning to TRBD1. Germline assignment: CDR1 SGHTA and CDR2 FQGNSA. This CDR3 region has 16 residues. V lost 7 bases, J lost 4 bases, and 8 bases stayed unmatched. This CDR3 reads CASNIGTGGRGNTIYF. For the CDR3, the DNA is TGTGCCAGCAACATCGGGACAGGGGGCAGAGGAAACACCATATATTTT.

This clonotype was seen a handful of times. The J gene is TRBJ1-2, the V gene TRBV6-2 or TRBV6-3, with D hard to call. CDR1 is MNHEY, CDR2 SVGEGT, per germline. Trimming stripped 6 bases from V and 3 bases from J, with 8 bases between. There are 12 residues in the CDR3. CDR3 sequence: CASRQDYYGYTF. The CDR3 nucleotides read TGTGCCAGCAGACAAGATTACTATGGCTACACCTTC.

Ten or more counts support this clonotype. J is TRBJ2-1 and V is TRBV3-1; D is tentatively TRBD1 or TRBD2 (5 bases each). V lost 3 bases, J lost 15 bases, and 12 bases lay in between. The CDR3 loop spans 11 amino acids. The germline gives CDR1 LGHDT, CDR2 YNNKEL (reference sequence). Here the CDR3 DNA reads TGTGCCAGCAGCCACCGGGACGGACCGTTCTTC. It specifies CASSHRDGPFF.

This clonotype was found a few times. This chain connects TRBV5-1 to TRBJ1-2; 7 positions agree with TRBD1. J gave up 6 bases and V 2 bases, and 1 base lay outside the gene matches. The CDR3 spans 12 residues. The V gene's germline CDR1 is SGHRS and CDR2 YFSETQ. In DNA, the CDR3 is TGCGCCAGCAGCTTCCAGGGGGATGGCTACACCTTC. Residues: CASSFQGDGYTF. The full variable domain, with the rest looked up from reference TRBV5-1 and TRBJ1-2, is KAGVTQTPRYLIKTRGQQVTLSCSPISGHRSVSWYQQTPGQGLQFLFEYFSETQRNKGNFPGRFSGRQFSNSRSEMNVSTLELGDSALYLCASSFQGDGYTFGSGTRLTVV.

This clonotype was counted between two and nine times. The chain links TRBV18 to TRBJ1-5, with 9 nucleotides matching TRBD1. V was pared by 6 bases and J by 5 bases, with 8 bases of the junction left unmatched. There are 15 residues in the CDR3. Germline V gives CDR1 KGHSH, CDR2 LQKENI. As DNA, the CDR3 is TGTGCCAGCTCGCGGGACAGGGAACGGTATCAGCCCCAGCATTTT. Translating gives CASSRDRERYQPQHF.

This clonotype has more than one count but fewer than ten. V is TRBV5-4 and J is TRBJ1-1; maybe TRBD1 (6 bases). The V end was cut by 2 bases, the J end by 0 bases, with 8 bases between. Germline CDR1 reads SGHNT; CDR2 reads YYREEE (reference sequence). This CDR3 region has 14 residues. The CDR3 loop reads CASSLQGMNTEAFF. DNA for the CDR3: TGTGCCAGCAGCTTACAGGGCATGAACACTGAAGCTTTCTTT.

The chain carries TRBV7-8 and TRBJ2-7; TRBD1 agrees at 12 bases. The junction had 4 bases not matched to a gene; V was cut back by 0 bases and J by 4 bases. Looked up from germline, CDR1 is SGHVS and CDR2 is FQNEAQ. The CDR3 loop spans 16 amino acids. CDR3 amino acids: CASSLAWDRGQYEQYF. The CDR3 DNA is TGTGCCAGCAGCTTAGCCTGGGACAGGGGGCAGTACGAGCAGTACTTC.

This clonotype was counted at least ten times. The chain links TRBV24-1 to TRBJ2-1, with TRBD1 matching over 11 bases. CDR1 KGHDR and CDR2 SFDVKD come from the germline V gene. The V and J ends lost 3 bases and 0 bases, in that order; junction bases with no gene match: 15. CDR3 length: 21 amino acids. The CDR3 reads CATSDIPGQGAGRGSYNEQFF. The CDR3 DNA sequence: TGTGCCACCAGTGATATCCCTGGACAGGGGGCCGGCCGGGGCTCCTACAATGAGCAGTTCTTC.

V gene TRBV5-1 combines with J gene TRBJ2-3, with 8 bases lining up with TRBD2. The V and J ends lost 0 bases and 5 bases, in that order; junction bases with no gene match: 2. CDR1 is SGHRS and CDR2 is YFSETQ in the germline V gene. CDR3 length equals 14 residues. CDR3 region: CASSLGRGGDTQYF. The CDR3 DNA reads TGCGCCAGCAGCTTGGGCCGGGGGGGAGATACGCAGTATTTT.

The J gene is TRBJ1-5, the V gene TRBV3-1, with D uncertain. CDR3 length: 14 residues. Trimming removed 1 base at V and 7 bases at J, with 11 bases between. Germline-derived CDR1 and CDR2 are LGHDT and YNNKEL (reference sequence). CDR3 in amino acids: CASSQGPNGQPQHF. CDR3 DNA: TGTGCCAGCAGCCAAGGACCTAATGGACAGCCCCAGCATTTT.

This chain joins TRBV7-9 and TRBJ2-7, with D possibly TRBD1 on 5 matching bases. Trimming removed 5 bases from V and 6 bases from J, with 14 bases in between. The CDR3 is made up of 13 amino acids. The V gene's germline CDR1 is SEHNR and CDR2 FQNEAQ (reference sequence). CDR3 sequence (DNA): TGTGCCAGCAGCCCCGATAAGGGGCCCGAGCAGTACTTC. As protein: CASSPDKGPEQYF.

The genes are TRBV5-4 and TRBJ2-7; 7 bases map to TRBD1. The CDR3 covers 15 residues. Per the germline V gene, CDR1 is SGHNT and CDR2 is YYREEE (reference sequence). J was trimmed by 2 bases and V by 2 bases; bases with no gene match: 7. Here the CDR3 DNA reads TGTGCCAGCAGCTTAGGGTGGCAGGGGGCCTACGAGCAGTACTTC. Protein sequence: CASSLGWQGAYEQYF.

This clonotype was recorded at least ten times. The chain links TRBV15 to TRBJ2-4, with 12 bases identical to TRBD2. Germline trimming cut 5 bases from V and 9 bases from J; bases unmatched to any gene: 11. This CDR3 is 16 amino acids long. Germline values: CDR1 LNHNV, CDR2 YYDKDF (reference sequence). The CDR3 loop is CATSVLAGGRYAIQYF. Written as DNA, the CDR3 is TGTGCCACCAGCGTGCTAGCGGGGGGGCGATACGCCATTCAGTACTTC. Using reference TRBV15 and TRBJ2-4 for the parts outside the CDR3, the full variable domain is DAMVIQNPRYQVTQFGKPVTLSCSQTLNHNVMYWYQQKSSQAPKLLFHYYDKDFNNEADTPDNFQSRRPNTSFCFLDIRSPGLGDTAMYLCATSVLAGGRYAIQYFGAGTRLSVL.

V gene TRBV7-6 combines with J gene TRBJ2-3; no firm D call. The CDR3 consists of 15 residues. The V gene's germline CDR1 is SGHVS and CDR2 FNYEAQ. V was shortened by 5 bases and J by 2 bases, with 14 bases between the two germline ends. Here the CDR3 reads CASSRSTGFTDTQYF. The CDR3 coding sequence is TGTGCCAGCAGCCGGAGCACGGGTTTCACAGATACGCAGTATTTT.

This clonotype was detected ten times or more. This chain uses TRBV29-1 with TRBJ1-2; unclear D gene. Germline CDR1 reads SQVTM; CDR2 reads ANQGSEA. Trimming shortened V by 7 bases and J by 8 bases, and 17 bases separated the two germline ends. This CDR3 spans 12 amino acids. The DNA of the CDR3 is TGCAGCGCCACGCGGGGAGAGGGAGGCTACACCTTC. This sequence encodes CSATRGEGGYTF.

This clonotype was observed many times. This chain's CDR3 is CASSHGQGQETQYF. The CDR3 bases are TGTGCCAGCAGCCATGGACAGGGCCAAGAGACCCAGTACTTC. The chain links TRBV7-3 to TRBJ2-5; 8 bases map to TRBD1. V trimming: 5 bases; J trimming: 1 base; junction bases outside the gene matches: 3. The CDR3 has 14 amino acids. The germline gives CDR1 SGHTA, CDR2 FQGTGA.

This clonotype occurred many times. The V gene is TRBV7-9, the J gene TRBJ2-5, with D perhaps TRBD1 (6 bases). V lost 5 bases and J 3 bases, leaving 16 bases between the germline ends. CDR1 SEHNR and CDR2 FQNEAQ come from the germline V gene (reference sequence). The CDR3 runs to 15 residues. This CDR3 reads CASSTNGGLKETQYF. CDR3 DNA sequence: TGTGCCAGCAGCACTAATGGGGGCCTTAAAGAGACCCAGTACTTC.

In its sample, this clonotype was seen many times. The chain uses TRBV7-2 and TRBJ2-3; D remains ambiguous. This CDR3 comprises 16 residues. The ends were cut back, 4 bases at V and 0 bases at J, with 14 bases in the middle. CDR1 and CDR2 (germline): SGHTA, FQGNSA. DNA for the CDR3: TGTGCCAGCAGCTCCGTTGGCGGCAGAAGCACAGATACGCAGTATTTT. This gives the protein CASSSVGGRSTDTQYF. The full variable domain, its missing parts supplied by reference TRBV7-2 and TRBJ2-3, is GAGVSQSPSNKVTEKGKDVELRCDPISGHTALYWYRQSLGQGLEFLIYFQGNSAPDKSGLPSDRFSAERTGGSVSTLTIQRTQQEDSAVYLCASSSVGGRSTDTQYFGPGTRLTVL.

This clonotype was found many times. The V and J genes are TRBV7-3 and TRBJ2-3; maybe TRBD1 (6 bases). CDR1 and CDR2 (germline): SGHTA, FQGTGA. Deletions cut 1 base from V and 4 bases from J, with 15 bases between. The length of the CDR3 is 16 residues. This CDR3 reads CASSLNPGARADTQYF. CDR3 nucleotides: TGTGCCAGCAGCTTAAATCCAGGGGCCAGGGCAGATACGCAGTATTTT.

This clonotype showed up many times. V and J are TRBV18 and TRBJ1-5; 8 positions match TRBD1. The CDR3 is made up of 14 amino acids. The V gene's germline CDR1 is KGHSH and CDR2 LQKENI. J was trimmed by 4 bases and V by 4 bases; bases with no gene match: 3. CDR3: CASSLRTGNQPQHF. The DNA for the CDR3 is TGTGCCAGCTCACTCCGGACAGGGAATCAGCCCCAGCATTTT. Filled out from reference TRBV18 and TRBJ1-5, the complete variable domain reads NAGVMQNPRHLVRRRGQEARLRCSPMKGHSHVYWYRQLPEEGLKFMVYLQKENIIDESGMPKERFSAEFPKEGPSILRIQQVVRGDSAAYFCASSLRTGNQPQHFGDGTRLSIL.

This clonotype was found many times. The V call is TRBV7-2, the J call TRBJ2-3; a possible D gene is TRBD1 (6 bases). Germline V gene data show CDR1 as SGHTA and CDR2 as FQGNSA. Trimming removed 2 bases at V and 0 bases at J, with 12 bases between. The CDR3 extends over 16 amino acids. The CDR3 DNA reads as TGTGCCAGCAGCTTAATCGTCAGGGGTAGCACAGATACGCAGTATTTT. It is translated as CASSLIVRGSTDTQYF.

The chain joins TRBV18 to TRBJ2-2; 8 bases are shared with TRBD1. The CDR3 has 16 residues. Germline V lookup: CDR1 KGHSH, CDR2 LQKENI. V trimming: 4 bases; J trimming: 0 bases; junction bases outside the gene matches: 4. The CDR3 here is CASSLGQGSNTGELFF. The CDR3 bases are TGTGCCAGCTCACTCGGACAGGGTTCGAACACCGGGGAGCTGTTTTTT.